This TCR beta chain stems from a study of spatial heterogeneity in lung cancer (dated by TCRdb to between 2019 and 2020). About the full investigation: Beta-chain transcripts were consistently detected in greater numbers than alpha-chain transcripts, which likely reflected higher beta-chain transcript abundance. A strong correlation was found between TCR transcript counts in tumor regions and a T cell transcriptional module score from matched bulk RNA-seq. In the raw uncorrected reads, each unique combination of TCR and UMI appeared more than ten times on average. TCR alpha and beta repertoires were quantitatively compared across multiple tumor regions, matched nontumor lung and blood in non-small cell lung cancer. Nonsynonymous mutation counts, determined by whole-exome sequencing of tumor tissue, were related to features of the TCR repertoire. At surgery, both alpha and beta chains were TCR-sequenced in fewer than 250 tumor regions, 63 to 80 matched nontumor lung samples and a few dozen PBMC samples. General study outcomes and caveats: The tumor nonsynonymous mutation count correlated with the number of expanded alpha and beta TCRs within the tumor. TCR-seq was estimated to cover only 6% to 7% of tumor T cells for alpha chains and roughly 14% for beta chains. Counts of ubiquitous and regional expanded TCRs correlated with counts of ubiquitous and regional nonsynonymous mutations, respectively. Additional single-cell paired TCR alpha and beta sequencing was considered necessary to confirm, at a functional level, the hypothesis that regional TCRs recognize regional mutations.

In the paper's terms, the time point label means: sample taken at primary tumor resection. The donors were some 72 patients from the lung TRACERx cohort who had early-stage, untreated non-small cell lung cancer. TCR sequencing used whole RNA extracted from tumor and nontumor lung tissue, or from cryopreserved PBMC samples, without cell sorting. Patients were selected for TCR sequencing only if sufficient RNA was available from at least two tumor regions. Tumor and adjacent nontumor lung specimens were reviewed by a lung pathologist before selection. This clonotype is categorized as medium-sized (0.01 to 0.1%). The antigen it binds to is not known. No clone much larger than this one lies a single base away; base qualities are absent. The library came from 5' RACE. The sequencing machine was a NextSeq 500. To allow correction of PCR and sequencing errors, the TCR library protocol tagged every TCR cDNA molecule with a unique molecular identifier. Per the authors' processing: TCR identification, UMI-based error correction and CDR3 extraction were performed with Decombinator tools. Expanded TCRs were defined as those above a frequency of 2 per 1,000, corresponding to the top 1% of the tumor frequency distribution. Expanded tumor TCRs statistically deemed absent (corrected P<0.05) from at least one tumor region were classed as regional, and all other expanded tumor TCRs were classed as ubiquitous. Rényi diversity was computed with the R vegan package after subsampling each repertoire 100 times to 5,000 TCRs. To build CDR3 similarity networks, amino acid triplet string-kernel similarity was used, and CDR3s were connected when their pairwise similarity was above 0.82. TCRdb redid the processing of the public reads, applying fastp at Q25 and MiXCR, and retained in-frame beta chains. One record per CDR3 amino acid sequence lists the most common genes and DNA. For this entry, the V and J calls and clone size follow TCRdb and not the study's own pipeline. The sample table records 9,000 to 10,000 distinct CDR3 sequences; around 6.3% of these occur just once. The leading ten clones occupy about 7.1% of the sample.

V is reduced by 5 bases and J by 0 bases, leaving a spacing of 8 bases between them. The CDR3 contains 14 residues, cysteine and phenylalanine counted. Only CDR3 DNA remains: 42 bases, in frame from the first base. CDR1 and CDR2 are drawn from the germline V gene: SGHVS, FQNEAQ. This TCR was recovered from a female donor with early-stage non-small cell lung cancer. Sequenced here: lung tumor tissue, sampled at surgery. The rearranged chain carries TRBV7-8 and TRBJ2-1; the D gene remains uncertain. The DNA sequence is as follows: TGTGCCAGCAGCCCCTCGACCTCCTACAATGAGCAGTTCTTC. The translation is CASSPSTSYNEQFF. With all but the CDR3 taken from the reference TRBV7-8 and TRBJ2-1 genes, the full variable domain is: GAGVSQSPRYKVAKRGQDVALRCDPISGHVSLFWYQQALGQGPEFLTYFQNEAQLDKSGLPSDRFFAERPEGSVSTLKIQRTQQEDSAVYLCASSPSTSYNEQFFGPGTRLTVL.